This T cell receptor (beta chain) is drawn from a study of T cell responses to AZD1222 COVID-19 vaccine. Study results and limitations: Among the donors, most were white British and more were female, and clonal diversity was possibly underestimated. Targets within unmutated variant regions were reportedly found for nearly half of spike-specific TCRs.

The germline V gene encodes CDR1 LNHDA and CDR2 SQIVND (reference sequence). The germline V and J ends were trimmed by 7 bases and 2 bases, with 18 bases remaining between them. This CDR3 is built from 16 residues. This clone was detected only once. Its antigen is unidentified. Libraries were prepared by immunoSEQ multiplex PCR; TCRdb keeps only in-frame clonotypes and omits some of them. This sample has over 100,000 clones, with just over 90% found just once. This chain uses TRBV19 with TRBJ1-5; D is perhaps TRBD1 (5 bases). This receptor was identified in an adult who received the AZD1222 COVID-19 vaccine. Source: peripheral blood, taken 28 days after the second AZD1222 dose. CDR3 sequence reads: CASTLDTPRGNQPQHF. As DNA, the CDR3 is TGTGCCAGTACTCTCGATACCCCCAGGGGCAATCAGCCCCAGCATTTT.